A selection of T cell receptor beta chains follows, all from one sample in a study of vaccination effects on CD4 cells after COVID-19. Their recognized antigens are unknown. Sequencing was performed with immunoSEQ multiplex PCR; in TCRdb, only in-frame clones are kept and a portion is missing. The sample carries about 41,000 clones, roughly 82% recorded once. The material was CD4+ T cells from PBMCs cultured with HCoV-NL63 spike peptides, obtained before COVID-19 vaccination. These receptors were obtained from a human donor who received a COVID-19 vaccine. Each CDR3 is given with its conserved first and last residue. D genes are given only for firm matches. Not every row has a clone size; where given, it reads once, few, many or a size class.

CDR3 DNA	CDR3 protein	J gene	clone size	D gene	V gene
TGCGCCAGCAGTGACGGGGGCCCGGACATTCAGTACTTC	CASSDGGPDIQYF	TRBJ2-4	-	-	TRBV10-1
TGTGCCAGCAGCTTAGGACTAGCGGGGATCAATGAGCAGTTCTTC	CASSLGLAGINEQFF	TRBJ2-1	-	TRBD2	TRBV7-3
TGTGCCAGCAGCTTAGCGGCGGGCAGGAACACTGAAGCTTTCTTT	CASSLAAGRNTEAFF	TRBJ1-1	-	-	TRBV7-9
TGTGCCAGCTCACCTGGACAGGGACCTGAAGCTTTCTTT	CASSPGQGPEAFF	TRBJ1-1	-	TRBD1	TRBV18
TGCGCCAGCAGCCCCGGGACAGGGATGAACACTGAAGCTTTCTTT	CASSPGTGMNTEAFF	TRBJ1-1	-	TRBD1	TRBV5-1
TGTGCCAGCAGCACACGACTAGCGGCCACCGGGGAGCTGTTTTTT	CASSTRLAATGELFF	TRBJ2-2	few	TRBD2	TRBV3-1/TRBV3-2
TGTGCCAGCAGCCCTAGGGGGTCCTACACCGGGGAGCTGTTTTTT	CASSPRGSYTGELFF	TRBJ2-2	-	-	TRBV7-3
TGTGCCAGCAGACCCCACAGGGCGATCACAGATACGCAGTATTTT	CASRPHRAITDTQYF	TRBJ2-3	-	-	TRBV28
TGTGCTAGTGCCCTCGGTCACACCGGGGAGCTGTTTTTT	CASALGHTGELFF	TRBJ2-2	-	-	TRBV12-5
TGTGCCAGCAGCCAAGTGAGGGGAAAAAGCACTGAAGCTTTCTTT	CASSQVRGKSTEAFF	TRBJ1-1	-	-	TRBV14
TGTGCCAGTAGCCGACAGGGGGCGCGTGAAAAACTGTTTTTT	CASSRQGAREKLFF	TRBJ1-4	-	TRBD1	TRBV19